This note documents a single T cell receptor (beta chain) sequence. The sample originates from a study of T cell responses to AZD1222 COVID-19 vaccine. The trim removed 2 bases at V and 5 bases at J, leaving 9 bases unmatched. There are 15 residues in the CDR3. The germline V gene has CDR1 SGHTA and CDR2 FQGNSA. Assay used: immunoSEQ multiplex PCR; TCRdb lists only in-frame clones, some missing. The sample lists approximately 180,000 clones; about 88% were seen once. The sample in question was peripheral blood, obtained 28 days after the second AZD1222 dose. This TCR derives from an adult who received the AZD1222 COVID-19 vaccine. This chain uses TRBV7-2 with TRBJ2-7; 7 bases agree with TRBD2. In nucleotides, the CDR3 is TGTGCCAGCAGCTTACCTACAATTCTAGCGGACGAGCAGTACTTC. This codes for CASSLPTILADEQYF. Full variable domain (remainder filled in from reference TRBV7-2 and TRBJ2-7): GAGVSQSPSNKVTEKGKDVELRCDPISGHTALYWYRQSLGQGLEFLIYFQGNSAPDKSGLPSDRFSAERTGGSVSTLTIQRTQQEDSAVYLCASSLPTILADEQYFGPGTRLTVT.